This T cell receptor (beta chain) derives from a study of T cell responses to AZD1222 COVID-19 vaccine. Study as a whole: Recipients boosted at about 4 weeks or about 12 weeks are pooled.

Profiled with immunoSEQ multiplex PCR; TCRdb holds only in-frame clones, not every one. The profile shows 150,000 to 200,000 clones, around 90% of them singletons. Only one count was recorded for this clone. Its antigen is unidentified. Overall study results and limits: Repertoire samples came only from after the peak T cell response. The sample set comprised mostly white British donors with more females, and clonal diversity was possibly underestimated. Recipients of two AZD1222 doses showed rising Spike-specific TCR breadth and depth.

The source was peripheral blood, collected on day 0 of AZD1222 vaccination. This clonotype was obtained from an adult in good health.

CDR3 sequence (DNA): TGTGCCAGCAGCCAATATCATTGGAGTGATGAGCAGTTCTTC. This codes for CASSQYHWSDEQFF. The rearrangement links TRBV3-1 (or the pseudogene TRBV3-2) to TRBJ2-1; no reliable D call. The V gene's germline CDR1 is LGHDT and CDR2 YNNKEL (reference sequence). V gave up 2 bases and J gave up 8 bases, with 13 bases separating them. The CDR3 totals 14 residues.